What follows is one T cell receptor beta chain and its context. This clone's antigen is unknown. Per-base quality was not reported, and no clone a single base away is much larger than it. The data derive from a study of blood T cells in healthy people across ages (dated by TCRdb to between 2014 and 2016). For context, the study as a whole: Template switching captured roughly one uniquely barcoded TCR beta cDNA molecule per two T cells in model experiments. Using deep sequencing normalized with unique cDNA molecular identifiers, the study measured how TCR beta repertoire diversity changes with age. Donors were grouped into four age groups: young (average roughly 17 years), middle-aged (roughly 38), aged (around 60) and long-lived (approximately 82). Donors of different ages were randomly distributed across sequencing lanes to avoid experimental bias. For two donors (one aged 18 to 30 and one aged 80 or older), the study analyzed two additional independent replicas of 1 million unique cDNA reads from the same blood draw.

The CDR3 numbers 13 residues from cysteine through phenylalanine. Just the 39-base CDR3 DNA is kept, in frame starting at base 1. CDR1 and CDR2 (SGHTA, FQGNSA) derive from the germline V gene. At the junction V is shortened by 5 bases and J by 4 bases, with 9 bases in between. The roughly 37 donors, aged about 6 to 95 years, were systemically healthy Caucasian individuals from Russia. Each donor gave ten milliliters of peripheral blood, collected into EDTA-treated Vacutainer tubes. Ficoll-Paque density-gradient centrifugation was used to isolate PBMCs, with at least 7 million obtained per sample. Trizol reagent was used to extract total RNA from PBMCs, with at least 5 micrograms per sample. For every donor, flow cytometry on a PBMC aliquot measured the percentage of naive CD45RAhigh/CD27high T cells. The protocol used for the library was 5' RACE. For sequencing, an Illumina HiSeq 2500 was employed. The second PCR ran for roughly 7 to 12 cycles and used a J-beta primer mix along with a sample-barcoded 5' primer. A template-switch 5' adaptor carrying 12 random nucleotides introduced a unique molecular identifier onto each TCR beta cDNA molecule. Each sample yielded at least 2.5 million CDR3-containing paired-end reads. First-strand cDNA synthesis was performed from all RNA using the Mint cDNA synthesis kit, with priming by a TRBC-specific oligonucleotide. Following uracil-DNA glycosylase treatment, all cDNA underwent a first 18-cycle PCR with the universal primers M1SS and BC2_uni_R. As for how the authors treated the data: For normalization, 1 million high-quality reads, each with a distinct molecular identifier, were randomly selected from each sample. Reads sharing molecular identifiers were discarded rather than binned into consensus sequences. MiTCR, set to a Q25 quality threshold and the strictest error-elimination algorithm, was used for CDR3 identification, clonotype clustering and error correction. Lower-bound total TCR beta diversity was estimated with a nonparametric unseen species model using Euler transformation. Through fastp at Q25 and MiXCR, TCRdb rebuilt clones from the public reads, retaining in-frame beta chains. Rows with one shared CDR3 protein collapse into an entry with the most common genes and DNA. Here the V and J calls rest on TCRdb's processing, not on the authors' analysis. Here the sample has around 780,000 distinct CDR3 sequences; about 61% occur a single time. The top ten constitute about a quarter of the sample.

Study-wide conclusions, independent of this receptor: The CMV infection status of donors was not known, potentially confounding age-related changes in expanded clonotypes. Estimates of total diversity from one million sequenced T cells were regarded as lower bounds and underestimates. Observed TCR beta diversity correlated strongly with the percentage of naive T cells measured by flow cytometry. Bulk unsorted PBMC profiling prevented conclusive comparison of naive and antigen-experienced compartments. As age increased, observed TCR beta diversity per million T cells dropped in a roughly linear way, and a significant reduction was already evident by age approximately 40. The long-lived group showed more naive CD4+ T cells, fewer expanded clones and increased TCR diversity than the aged group, suggesting age selection.

The specimen sequenced was blood. The TCR comes from a man in his forties or fifties in good health. The V and J genes are TRBV7-2 and TRBJ1-5; the D gene assignment is ambiguous. The CDR3: CASSPTTNQPQHF. The nucleotides are TGTGCCAGCAGCCCAACGACAAATCAGCCCCAGCATTTT.